The 13 T cell receptor beta chains presented below share a single source sample, sequenced in a study of graft-versus-host responses after intestinal transplantation. Assay used: immunoSEQ multiplex PCR; TCRdb lists only in-frame clones, some missing. This repertoire shows tens of thousands of clones, around 92% found once; its top ten account for around 2.5%. These receptors' targets are unknown. Sequences were derived from unstimulated CD8+ T cells sorted from spleen or lymph node cells, sampled before intestinal transplant. All receptors derive from a human donor who received an intestinal transplant.

DNA of the CDR3: TGTGCCAGCAGCCCTGTAGCGGAGCAAGAGACCCAGTACTTC. Its translation: CASSPVAEQETQYF. The chain employs TRBV14 and TRBJ2-5, with D possibly matching TRBD2 (6 bases). The V end lost 4 bases, the J end lost 2 bases, and 11 bases lay between the germline ends. The CDR3 is 14 residues long. From germline, CDR1 is SGHDN and CDR2 FVKESK.

This clone has only one observation. This rearrangement joins TRBV5-1 to TRBJ2-3, with a possible D match to TRBD1 (6 bases). CDR3 length: 18 residues. Trimming shortened V by 0 bases and J by 2 bases, and 19 bases separated the two germline ends. Germline loops: CDR1 SGHRS, CDR2 YFSETQ. In DNA, the CDR3 is TGCGCCAGCAGCTTGGGGCCCAGGGGTGGGGGTTTCACAGATACGCAGTATTTT. Translation gives CASSLGPRGGGFTDTQYF.

The chain employs TRBV30 and TRBJ1-1; 8 bases fit TRBD1. The germline gives CDR1 GTSNPN, CDR2 SVGIG (reference sequence). Trimming at V came to 5 bases and at J to 3 bases, leaving 5 bases not matched to a gene. The CDR3 runs 13 residues. The CDR3 reads CAWETGVDTEAFF. CDR3 DNA: TGTGCCTGGGAGACAGGGGTGGACACTGAAGCTTTCTTT.

This chain connects TRBV4-1 to TRBJ1-4; the D gene is possibly TRBD1 (5 bases). Germline V gene sequence: CDR1 MGHRA, CDR2 YSYEKL. The CDR3 length is 17 residues. Deletions cut 0 bases from V and 2 bases from J, with 13 bases between. The CDR3 DNA reads as TGCGCCAGCAGCCAAGAATTCGGGGGGGGTACTAATGAAAAACTGTTTTTT. Amino acids: CASSQEFGGGTNEKLFF.

This chain joins TRBV14 and TRBJ2-7; D perhaps matches TRBD2 (6 bases). V was trimmed by 1 base and J by 3 bases, leaving 16 bases between them. The CDR3 length is 16 residues. The V gene's germline CDR1 is SGHDN and CDR2 FVKESK. The CDR3 reads CASSQVTGATFYEQYF. CDR3 sequence (DNA): TGTGCCAGCAGCCAAGTAACGGGAGCCACCTTCTACGAGCAGTACTTC.

This chain joins TRBV5-1 and TRBJ2-2; a possible D gene is TRBD1 (5 bases). CDR3 size: 13 residues. Trimming removed 4 bases at V and 6 bases at J, with 10 bases between. CDR1 and CDR2 from the germline V gene are SGHRS and YFSETQ. The CDR3: CASSVTGAGELFF. The CDR3 coding sequence is TGCGCCAGCAGCGTAACAGGTGCCGGGGAGCTGTTTTTT.

The chain joins TRBV19 to TRBJ2-1, with 12 bases that match TRBD2. V was pared by 0 bases and J by 3 bases, with 6 bases of the junction left unmatched. Germline values: CDR1 LNHDA, CDR2 SQIVND (reference sequence). This CDR3 is built from 18 residues. The CDR3, as DNA: TGTGCCAGTAGTATAGATCCCCCACTAGCGGGAGGCTACAATGAGCAGTTCTTC. This codes for CASSIDPPLAGGYNEQFF.

The table lists this clone with a few counts. The V gene is TRBV4-1, the J gene TRBJ2-7; 8 nucleotides match TRBD2. V gave up 3 bases and J gave up 5 bases; unmatched junction bases: 9. The germline V gene encodes CDR1 MGHRA and CDR2 YSYEKL. There are 15 residues in the CDR3. The CDR3 sequence: CASSQRSGSRNEQYF. The DNA for the CDR3 is TGCGCCAGCAGCCAGCGCAGCGGGAGTCGCAACGAGCAGTACTTC.

The CDR3 sequence: CASSLSGTEAFF. DNA of the CDR3: TGTGCCAGCAGTCTCAGTGGCACTGAAGCTTTCTTT. This chain joins TRBV6-6 and TRBJ1-1; no reliable D call. V lost 5 bases, J lost 4 bases, and 8 bases lay in between. In germline, CDR1 is MNHNY, CDR2 SVGAGI (reference sequence). The CDR3 has 12 residues.

A single count supports this clone. The V and J genes are TRBV27 and TRBJ2-7; a weak D match, TRBD1 (5 bases). The CDR3 length is 13 residues. The V end was cut by 5 bases, the J end by 6 bases, with 14 bases between. CDR1 and CDR2 from the germline V gene are MNHEY and SMNVEV (reference sequence). For the CDR3, the DNA is TGTGCCAGCAGTCTAGGACACATCAGCGAGCAGTACTTC. Translation gives CASSLGHISEQYF.

V is TRBV6-1 and J is TRBJ2-7; 10 bases are shared with TRBD2. The V and J ends lost 2 bases and 4 bases, in that order; junction bases with no gene match: 2. The V gene's germline CDR1 is MNHNS and CDR2 SASEGT. The CDR3 has 14 amino acids. The CDR3 DNA sequence: TGTGCCAGCAGTGAACAGCGGGGGGGTTACGAGCAGTACTTC. Translation: CASSEQRGGYEQYF.

The CDR3 loop reads CASSLVVPSGVIYEQYF. The CDR3 bases are TGTGCCAGCAGCTTGGTCGTCCCTAGCGGGGTCATATACGAGCAGTACTTC. The chain joins TRBV5-4 to TRBJ2-7, with 9 bases that match TRBD2. After removal of 0 bases from V and 4 bases from J, the junction contained 11 bases not matched to a gene. Germline CDR1 and CDR2: SGHNT and YYREEE (reference sequence). The length of the CDR3 is 17 residues.

This chain links TRBV28 with TRBJ2-4, with D perhaps TRBD2 (6 bases). The CDR3 consists of 17 residues. The ends were cut back, 4 bases at V and 4 bases at J, with 20 bases in the middle. Germline lookup yields CDR1 MDHEN and CDR2 SYDVKM. In DNA form, the CDR3 reads TGTGCCAGCAGTTCTATCTTAGCCCAGGGAGGTAAAAACATTCAGTACTTC. Amino acid sequence: CASSSILAQGGKNIQYF. The full variable domain, with the rest looked up from reference TRBV28 and TRBJ2-4, is DVKVTQSSRYLVKRTGEKVFLECVQDMDHENMFWYRQDPGLGLRLIYFSYDVKMKEKGDIPEGYSVSREKKERFSLILESASTNQTSMYLCASSSILAQGGKNIQYFGAGTRLSVL.